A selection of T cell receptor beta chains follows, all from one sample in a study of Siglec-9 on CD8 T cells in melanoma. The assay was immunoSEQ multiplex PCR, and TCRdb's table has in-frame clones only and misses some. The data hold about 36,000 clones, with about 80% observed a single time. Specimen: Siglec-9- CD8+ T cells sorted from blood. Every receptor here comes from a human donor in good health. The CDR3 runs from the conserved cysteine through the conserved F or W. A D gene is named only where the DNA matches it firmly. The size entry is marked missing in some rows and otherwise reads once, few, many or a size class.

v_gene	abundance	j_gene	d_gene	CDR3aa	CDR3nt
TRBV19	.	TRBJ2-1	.	CASSISQGGSYNEQFF	TGTGCCAGTAGTATATCCCAGGGGGGGTCCTACAATGAGCAGTTCTTC
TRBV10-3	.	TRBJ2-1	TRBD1	CAISDKGQGRISYNEQFF	TGTGCCATCAGTGATAAGGGACAGGGAAGAATCTCCTACAATGAGCAGTTCTTC
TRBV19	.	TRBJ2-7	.	CASSISSGGYYEQYF	TGTGCCAGTAGTATCTCGAGTGGGGGATACTACGAGCAGTACTTC
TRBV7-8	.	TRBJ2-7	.	CASSSLQGSYEQYF	TGTGCCAGCAGCTCCCTTCAGGGATCCTACGAGCAGTACTTC
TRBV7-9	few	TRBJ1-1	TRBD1	CASSNPAQGEMWSSEAFF	TGTGCCAGCAGTAACCCCGCTCAGGGGGAGATGTGGTCTTCTGAAGCTTTCTTT
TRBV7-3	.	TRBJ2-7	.	CASSLYGGNSYEQYF	TGTGCCAGCAGCTTATATGGCGGGAACTCCTACGAGCAGTACTTC
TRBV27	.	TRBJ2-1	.	CASSYYGGPDINEQFF	TGTGCCAGCAGTTACTACGGGGGGCCCGACATCAATGAGCAGTTCTTC
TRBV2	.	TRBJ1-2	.	CASGFPGGNYGYTF	TGTGCCAGCGGGTTCCCCGGGGGTAACTATGGCTACACCTTC
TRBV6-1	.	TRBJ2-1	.	CASSPLWGDSEQFF	TGTGCCAGCAGCCCCCTCTGGGGGGACTCTGAGCAGTTCTTC
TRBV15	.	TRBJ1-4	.	CATSRDPNREQREKLFF	TGTGCCACCAGCAGAGATCCGAACCGGGAGCAGAGGGAAAAACTGTTTTTT
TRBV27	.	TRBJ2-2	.	CASSWGGELFF	TGTGCCAGCAGCTGGGGCGGGGAGCTGTTTTTT
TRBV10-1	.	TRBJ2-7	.	CASSYGKGYEQYF	TGCGCCAGCAGTTACGGGAAAGGGTACGAGCAGTACTTC
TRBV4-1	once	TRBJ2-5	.	CASSQGVLETQYF	TGCGCCAGCAGCCAAGGTGTGTTGGAGACCCAGTACTTC
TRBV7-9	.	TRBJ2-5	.	CASSSGSPGETQYF	TGTGCCAGCAGCTCGGGCTCCCCAGGGGAGACCCAGTACTTC
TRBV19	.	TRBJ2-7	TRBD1	CASSGSGGSSYEQYF	TGTGCCAGTAGTGGTTCAGGGGGTTCGTCCTACGAGCAGTACTTC
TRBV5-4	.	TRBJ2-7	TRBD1	CASSADRVVYEQYF	TGTGCCAGCAGCGCGGACAGGGTGGTCTACGAGCAGTACTTC
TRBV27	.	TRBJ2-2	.	CASSSHRVLGTGELFF	TGTGCCAGCAGTTCCCACAGGGTATTAGGCACCGGGGAGCTGTTTTTT
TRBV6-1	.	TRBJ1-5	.	CASRLSNNQPQHF	TGTGCCAGCAGACTAAGCAACAATCAGCCCCAGCATTTT
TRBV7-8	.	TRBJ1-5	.	CASSSNRGQGEPQHF	TGTGCCAGCAGCTCGAACCGGGGACAAGGGGAGCCCCAGCATTTT
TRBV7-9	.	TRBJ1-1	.	CASSSYRITEAFF	TGTGCCAGCAGCTCGTACAGAATCACTGAAGCTTTCTTT
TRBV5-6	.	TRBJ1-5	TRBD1	CASSGQGPNQPQHF	TGTGCCAGCAGTGGACAGGGACCCAATCAGCCCCAGCATTTT
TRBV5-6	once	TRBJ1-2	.	CASSFGTANYGYTF	TGTGCCAGCAGCTTTGGGACTGCTAACTATGGCTACACCTTC
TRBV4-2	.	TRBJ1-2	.	CASSQVGGTNYGYTF	TGTGCCAGCAGCCAAGTGGGGGGGACTAACTATGGCTACACCTTC
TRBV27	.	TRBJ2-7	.	CASSLEGPYEQYF	TGTGCCAGCAGTTTAGAGGGTCCCTACGAGCAGTACTTC
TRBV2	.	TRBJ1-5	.	CASSGDTNSNQPQHF	TGTGCCAGCAGTGGAGACACGAACAGCAATCAGCCCCAGCATTTT
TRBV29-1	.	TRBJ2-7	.	CSVLWTDYEQYF	TGCAGCGTCCTCTGGACAGATTACGAGCAGTACTTC
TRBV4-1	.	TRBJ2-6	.	CASSQVIGDLTPSGANVLTF	TGCGCCAGCAGCCAAGTAATTGGGGATTTGACTCCCTCTGGGGCCAACGTCCTGACTTTC